What follows are 8 T cell receptor beta chains derived from one specimen sequenced in a study of CD8+CD57+ T cells in acquired aplastic anemia. Before being chosen for sequencing, patients had shown CD8+CD57+ cell expansion by flow cytometry. TCR beta VDJ and CDR3 profiles were obtained from a genomic DNA template. TCRdb used MiXCR to reprocess the reads, holding one entry per CDR3 protein. The sample holds 200,000 to 250,000 distinct CDR3 sequences, around half seen once. The sequencing input was sorted CD4+, CD8+, or CD8+CD57+ T cells (not recorded which) from PBMCs. These receptors originate from a human donor with aplastic anemia.

In this sample, this clonotype turned up many times. The genes are TRBV19 and TRBJ1-2; 8 bases agree with TRBD1. CDR3 length: 13 amino acids. V shed 7 bases and J 5 bases; nucleotides not matched to a gene: 6. CDR1 and CDR2 (germline): LNHDA, SQIVND (reference sequence). The CDR3 nucleotides are TGTGCCAGTATGGAGACAGGGGATTATGGCTACACCTTC. This sequence encodes CASMETGDYGYTF. Filled out from reference TRBV19 and TRBJ1-2, the complete variable domain reads DGGITQSPKYLFRKEGQNVTLSCEQNLNHDAMYWYRQDPGQGLRLIYYSQIVNDFQKGDIAEGYSVSREKKESFPLTVTSAQKNPTAFYLCASMETGDYGYTFGSGTRLTVV.

This rearrangement joins TRBV30 to TRBJ2-3; D remains unclear. The germline V gene encodes CDR1 GTSNPN and CDR2 SVGIG (reference sequence). V was pared by 0 bases and J by 2 bases, with 6 bases between. The length of the CDR3 is 13 residues. The CDR3 DNA sequence: TGTGCCTGGAGTGTAACGGTCACAGATACGCAGTATTTT. Translating it yields CAWSVTVTDTQYF.

This clonotype came up many times. The chain combines TRBV10-2 with TRBJ2-7, with 15 bases lining up with TRBD2. The V and J ends lost 2 bases and 4 bases, in that order; junction bases with no gene match: 6. This CDR3 has 17 amino acids. Germline loops: CDR1 WSHSY, CDR2 SAAADI. The CDR3, as DNA: TGCGCCAGCAGTGAGAAGGGGACTAGCGGGAGGAAGTACGAGCAGTACTTC. It codes for CASSEKGTSGRKYEQYF.

The table lists this clonotype with many counts. The V call is TRBV15, the J call TRBJ1-5; D uncertain. This CDR3 has 15 amino acids. Trimming stripped 0 bases from V and 0 bases from J, with 6 bases between. CDR1 LNHNV and CDR2 YYDKDF come from the germline V gene (reference sequence). This chain's CDR3 is CATSREDYSNQPQHF. The CDR3 DNA follows: TGTGCCACCAGCAGAGAGGATTATAGCAATCAGCCCCAGCATTTT.

This chain links TRBV20-1 with TRBJ1-1; D may be TRBD1 (6 bases). The V and J ends lost 0 bases and 10 bases respectively, with 9 bases between them. Germline CDR1 reads DFQATT; CDR2 reads SNEGSKA (reference sequence). This CDR3 has 11 amino acids. CDR3 sequence (DNA): TGCAGTGCTAGAGATTCCAGGGGAGCTTTCTTT. This codes for CSARDSRGAFF.

This clonotype was counted once. The V call is TRBV10-1, the J call TRBJ2-2; D uncertain. This CDR3 comprises 13 residues. The germline V gene has CDR1 WNHNN and CDR2 SYGVQD (reference sequence). Trimming removed 3 bases from V and 1 base from J, with 3 bases in between. The CDR3 DNA reads as TGCGCCAGCAGTGACCAGAACACCGGGGAGCTGTTTTTT. It translates to CASSDQNTGELFF.

Details on this clonotype: A much larger clone differs from this one at a single base, so this may be a read error. A read error is likely, as this CDR3 ends without the conserved phenylalanine or tryptophan. The chain couples TRBV20-1 to TRBJ2-7; the match to TRBD2 covers 7 bases. The CDR3 runs to 20 residues. CDR1 and CDR2 (germline): DFQATT, SNEGSKA (reference sequence). V lost 1 base to trimming and J lost 1 base; unmatched junction nucleotides: 22. The DNA for the CDR3 is TGCAGTGCTAGAGTTTGGGTCCGGGGATTGGCGGGAGCTGATTCCTACGAGCAGTACTCC. Translation: CSARVWVRGLAGADSYEQYS.

This chain connects TRBV6-2 or TRBV6-3 to TRBJ1-2; the match to TRBD1 covers 7 bases. The germline V gene has CDR1 MNHEY and CDR2 SVGEGT. The CDR3 is 16 residues long. V was clipped by 0 bases and J by 1 base; unmatched bases: 5. The CDR3 nucleotides read TGTGCCAGCAGTTACTCCGGGACAGCCGATAACTATGGCTACACCTTC. It codes for CASSYSGTADNYGYTF.